These T cell receptor beta chains were read from a single sample in a study of T cell responses to AZD1222 COVID-19 vaccine. Profiled with immunoSEQ multiplex PCR; TCRdb holds only in-frame clones, not every one. This repertoire shows roughly 160,000 clones, 88% found once; its top ten account for roughly 5%. The sequencing here drew on peripheral blood, taken on day 0 of AZD1222 vaccination. All receptors come from an adult in good health. The CDR3 runs from the conserved cysteine through the conserved F or W.

v_call,j_call,cdr3_aa
TRBV28,TRBJ1-3,CASSLRTSGNTIYF
TRBV4-1,TRBJ1-1,CASSPTGVGTEAFF
TRBV9,TRBJ2-2,CASSVGSGAGTGELFF
TRBV11-3,TRBJ1-5,CASSWYGGDGNQPQHF
TRBV15,TRBJ1-4,CATSRDGQGAFF
TRBV6-4,TRBJ2-7,CASSDSDRGEQYF
TRBV7-8,TRBJ1-5,CASSLAGAGNQPQHF
TRBV24-1,TRBJ1-4,CATSDAPGTGVEKLFF
TRBV9,TRBJ2-3,CASSVGASYTDTQYF
TRBV20-1,TRBJ1-2,CSASTVGNYGYTF
TRBV24-1,TRBJ2-3,CATSDPTPSTDTQYF
TRBV5-1,TRBJ2-5,CASSWATAGETQYF
TRBV2,TRBJ1-4,CASSERSGGDEKLFF
TRBV9,TRBJ2-7,CASSVDGDSSREQYF
TRBV5-4,TRBJ1-3,CASSPWTGTLGTIYF
TRBV2,TRBJ2-2,CASRTGNTGELFF
TRBV27,TRBJ1-5,CASSFRGNQPQHF
TRBV19,TRBJ1-1,CASERPQGRNTEAFF
TRBV7-8,TRBJ2-1,CASSLGTSGGEQFF
TRBV7-9,TRBJ2-3,CASGWGPDTQYF
TRBV30,TRBJ2-3,CAWSPQGARDTQYF
TRBV9,TRBJ2-1,CASSVGTDSSYNEQFF
TRBV29-1,TRBJ1-2,CSVLENYGYTF
TRBV30,TRBJ1-5,CAWKGTDNQPQHF
TRBV7-7,TRBJ2-3,CASSPRMGYADTQYF
TRBV7-2,TRBJ1-1,CASSESGARAFF
TRBV10-1,TRBJ1-3,CASIRGGETGNTIYF
TRBV7-2,TRBJ1-5,CASSSDGNSNQPQHF